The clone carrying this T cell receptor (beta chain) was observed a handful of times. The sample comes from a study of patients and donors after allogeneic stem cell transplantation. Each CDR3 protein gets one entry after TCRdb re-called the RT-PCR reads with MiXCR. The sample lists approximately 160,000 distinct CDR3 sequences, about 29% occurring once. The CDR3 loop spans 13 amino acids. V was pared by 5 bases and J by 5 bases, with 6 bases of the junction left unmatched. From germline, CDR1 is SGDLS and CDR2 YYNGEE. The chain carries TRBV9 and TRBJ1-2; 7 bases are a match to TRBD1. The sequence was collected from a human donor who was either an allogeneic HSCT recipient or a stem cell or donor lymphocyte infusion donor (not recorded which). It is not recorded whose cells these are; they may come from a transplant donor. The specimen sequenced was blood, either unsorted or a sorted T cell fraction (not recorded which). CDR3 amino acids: CASRETGTYGYTF. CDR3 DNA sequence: TGTGCCAGCAGAGAGACAGGGACGTATGGCTACACCTTC. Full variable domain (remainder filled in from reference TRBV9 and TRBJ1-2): DSGVTQTPKHLITATGQRVTLRCSPRSGDLSVYWYQQSLDQGLQFLIQYYNGEERAKGNILERFSAQQFPDLHSELNLSSLELGDSALYFCASRETGTYGYTFGSGTRLTVV.